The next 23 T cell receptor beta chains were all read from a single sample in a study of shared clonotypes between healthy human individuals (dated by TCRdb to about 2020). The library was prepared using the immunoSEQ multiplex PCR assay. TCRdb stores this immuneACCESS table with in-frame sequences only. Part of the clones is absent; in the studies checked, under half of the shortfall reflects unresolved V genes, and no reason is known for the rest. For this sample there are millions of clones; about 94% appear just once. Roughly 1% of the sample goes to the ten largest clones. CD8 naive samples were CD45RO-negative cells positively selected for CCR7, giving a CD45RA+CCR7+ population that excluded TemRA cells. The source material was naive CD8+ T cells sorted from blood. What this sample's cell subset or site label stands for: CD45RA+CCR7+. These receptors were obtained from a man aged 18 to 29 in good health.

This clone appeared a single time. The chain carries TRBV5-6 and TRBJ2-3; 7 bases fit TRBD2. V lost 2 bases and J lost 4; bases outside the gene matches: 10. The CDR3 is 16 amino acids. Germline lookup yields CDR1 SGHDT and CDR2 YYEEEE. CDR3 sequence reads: CASSFGTNLPADTQYF. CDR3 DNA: TGTGCCAGCAGCTTCGGGACTAATCTTCCGGCAGATACGCAGTATTTT.

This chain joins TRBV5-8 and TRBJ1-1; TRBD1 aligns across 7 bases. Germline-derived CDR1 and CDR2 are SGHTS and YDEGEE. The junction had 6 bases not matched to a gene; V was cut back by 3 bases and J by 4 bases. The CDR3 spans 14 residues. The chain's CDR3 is CASSWSTGATEAFF. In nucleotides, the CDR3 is TGTGCCAGCAGCTGGAGTACAGGGGCCACTGAAGCTTTCTTT.

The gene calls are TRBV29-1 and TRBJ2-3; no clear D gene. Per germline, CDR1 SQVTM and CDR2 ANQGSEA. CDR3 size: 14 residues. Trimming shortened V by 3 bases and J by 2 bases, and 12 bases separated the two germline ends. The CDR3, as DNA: TGCAGCGTTGAGGTCCTAGAGTCCACAGATACGCAGTATTTT. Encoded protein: CSVEVLESTDTQYF.

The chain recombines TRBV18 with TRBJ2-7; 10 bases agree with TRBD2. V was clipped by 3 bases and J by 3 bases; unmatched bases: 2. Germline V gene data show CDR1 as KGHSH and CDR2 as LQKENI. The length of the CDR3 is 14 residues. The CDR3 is CASSPQREGYEQYF. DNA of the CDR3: TGTGCCAGCTCACCGCAGCGGGAGGGCTACGAGCAGTACTTC.

The DNA for the CDR3 is TGTGCCATCTCAGGGACTAGCGGCCGGGAGCTGTTTTTT. This gives the protein CAISGTSGRELFF. The V and J genes are TRBV10-3 and TRBJ2-2; 11 bases are a match to TRBD2. In germline, CDR1 is ENHRY, CDR2 SYGVKD. With V trimmed by 8 bases and J by 9 bases, 5 bases remained unmatched. The CDR3 contains 13 residues.

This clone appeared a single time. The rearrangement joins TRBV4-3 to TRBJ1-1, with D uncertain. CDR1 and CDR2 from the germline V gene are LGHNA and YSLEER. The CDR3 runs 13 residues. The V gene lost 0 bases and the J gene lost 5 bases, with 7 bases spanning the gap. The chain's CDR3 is CASSQESWTEAFF. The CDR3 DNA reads TGCGCCAGCAGCCAAGAGAGTTGGACTGAAGCTTTCTTT.

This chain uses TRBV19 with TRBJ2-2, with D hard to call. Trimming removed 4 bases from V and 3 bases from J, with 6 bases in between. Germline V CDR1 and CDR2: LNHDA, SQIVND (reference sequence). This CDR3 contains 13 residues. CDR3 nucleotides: TGTGCCAGTAGTAACTTCTACACCGGGGAGCTGTTTTTT. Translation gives CASSNFYTGELFF. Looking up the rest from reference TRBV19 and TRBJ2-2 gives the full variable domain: DGGITQSPKYLFRKEGQNVTLSCEQNLNHDAMYWYRQDPGQGLRLIYYSQIVNDFQKGDIAEGYSVSREKKESFPLTVTSAQKNPTAFYLCASSNFYTGELFFGEGSRLTVL.

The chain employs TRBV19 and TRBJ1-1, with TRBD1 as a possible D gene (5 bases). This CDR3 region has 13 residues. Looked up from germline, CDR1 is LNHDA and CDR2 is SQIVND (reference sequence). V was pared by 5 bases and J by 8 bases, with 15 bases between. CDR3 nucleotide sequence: TGTGCCAGTAGTGGGGACTACTGGGTCGAAGCTTTCTTT. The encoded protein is CASSGDYWVEAFF.

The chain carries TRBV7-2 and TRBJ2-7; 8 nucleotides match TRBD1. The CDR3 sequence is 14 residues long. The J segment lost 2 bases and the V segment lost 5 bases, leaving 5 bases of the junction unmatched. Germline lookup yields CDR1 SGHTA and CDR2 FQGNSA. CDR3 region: CASSPWTGTYEQYF. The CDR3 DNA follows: TGTGCCAGCAGCCCGTGGACAGGGACCTACGAGCAGTACTTC.

This chain's CDR3 is CASSPRDRLDEQYF. As DNA, the CDR3 is TGTGCCAGCAGTCCCCGGGACAGGCTCGACGAGCAGTACTTC. This sequence joins TRBV27 and TRBJ2-7, with 8 nucleotides matching TRBD1. From germline, CDR1 is MNHEY and CDR2 SMNVEV (reference sequence). Trimming removed 5 bases from V and 5 bases from J; junction bases left unmatched: 8. The CDR3 is 14 amino acids.

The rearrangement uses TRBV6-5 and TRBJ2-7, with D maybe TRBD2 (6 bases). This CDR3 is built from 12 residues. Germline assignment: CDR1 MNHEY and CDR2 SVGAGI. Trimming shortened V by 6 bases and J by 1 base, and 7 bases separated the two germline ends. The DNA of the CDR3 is TGTGCCAGCAGGGCGGGGTCCTACGAGCAGTACTTC. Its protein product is CASRAGSYEQYF.

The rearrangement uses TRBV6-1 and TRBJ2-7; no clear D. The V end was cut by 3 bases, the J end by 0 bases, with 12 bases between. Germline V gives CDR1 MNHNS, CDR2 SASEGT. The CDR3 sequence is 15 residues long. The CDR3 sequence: CASSELGFDSYEQYF. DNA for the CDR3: TGTGCCAGCAGTGAGTTGGGCTTTGACTCCTACGAGCAGTACTTC.

The CDR3 here is CASSQVIAASYEQYF. DNA of the CDR3: TGCGCCAGCAGCCAAGTGATAGCGGCTTCCTACGAGCAGTACTTC. This sequence joins TRBV4-1 and TRBJ2-7, with D perhaps matching TRBD2 (6 bases). The CDR3 is 15 residues long. Germline-derived CDR1 and CDR2 are MGHRA and YSYEKL. With 1 base removed from V and 1 base from J, the gap between germline ends came to 11 bases.

CDR3 DNA: TGTGCCAGCAGCCCCGGGGGGTTCGGAAATCAGCCCCAGCATTTT. Amino acids: CASSPGGFGNQPQHF. The chain carries TRBV28 and TRBJ1-5, with D possibly being TRBD1 (5 bases). CDR1 and CDR2 (germline): MDHEN, SYDVKM. CDR3 length: 15 residues. Trimming cost V 6 bases and J 4 bases, with 16 bases left between them.

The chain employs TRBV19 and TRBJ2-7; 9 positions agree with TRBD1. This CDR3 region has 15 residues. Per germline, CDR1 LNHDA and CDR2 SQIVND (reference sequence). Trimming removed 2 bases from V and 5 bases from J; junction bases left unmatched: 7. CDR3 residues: CASSIYPDRGDEQYF. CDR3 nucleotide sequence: TGTGCCAGTAGTATATACCCGGACAGGGGTGACGAGCAGTACTTC.

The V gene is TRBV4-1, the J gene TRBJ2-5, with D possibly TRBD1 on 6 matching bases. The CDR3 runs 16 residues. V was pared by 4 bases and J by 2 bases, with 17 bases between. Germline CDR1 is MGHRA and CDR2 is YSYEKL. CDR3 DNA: TGCGCCAGCAGCCCTGTGGACAGCCAAATTCAAGAGACCCAGTACTTC. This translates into CASSPVDSQIQETQYF.

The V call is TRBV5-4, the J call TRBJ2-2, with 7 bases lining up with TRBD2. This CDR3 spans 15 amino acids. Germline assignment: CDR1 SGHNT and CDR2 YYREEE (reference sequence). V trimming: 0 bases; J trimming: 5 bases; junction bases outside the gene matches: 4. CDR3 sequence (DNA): TGTGCCAGCAGCTTGGAGGGGCGGGAGACCGGGGAGCTGTTTTTT. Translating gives CASSLEGRETGELFF. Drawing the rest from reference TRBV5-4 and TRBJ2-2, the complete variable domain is ETGVTQSPTHLIKTRGQQVTLRCSSQSGHNTVSWYQQALGQGPQFIFQYYREEENGRGNFPPRFSGLQFPNYSSELNVNALELDDSALYLCASSLEGRETGELFFGEGSRLTVL.

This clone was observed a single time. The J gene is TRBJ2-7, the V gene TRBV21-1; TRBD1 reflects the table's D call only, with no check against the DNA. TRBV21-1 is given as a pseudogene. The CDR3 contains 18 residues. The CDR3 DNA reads TGTGCCAGCAGCAAAGGCCCGACAGTGACAGCAAGCTCCTACGAGCAGTACTTC. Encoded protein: CASSKGPTVTASSYEQYF.

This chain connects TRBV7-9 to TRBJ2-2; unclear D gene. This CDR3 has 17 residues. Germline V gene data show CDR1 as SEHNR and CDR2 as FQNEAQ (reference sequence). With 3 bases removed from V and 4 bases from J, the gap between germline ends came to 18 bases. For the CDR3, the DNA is TGTGCCAGCAGCTTCACTCCATCAGCTAGTTTCACCGGGGAGCTGTTTTTT. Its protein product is CASSFTPSASFTGELFF.

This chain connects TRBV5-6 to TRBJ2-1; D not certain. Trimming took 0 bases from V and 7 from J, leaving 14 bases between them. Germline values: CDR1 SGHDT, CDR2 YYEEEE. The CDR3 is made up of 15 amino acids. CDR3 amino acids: CASSLGLSGGNEQFF. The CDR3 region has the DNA TGTGCCAGCAGCTTGGGCCTATCGGGTGGAAATGAGCAGTTCTTC. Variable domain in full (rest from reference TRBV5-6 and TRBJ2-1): DAGVTQSPTHLIKTRGQQVTLRCSPKSGHDTVSWYQQALGQGPQFIFQYYEEEERQRGNFPDRFSGHQFPNYSSELNVNALLLGDSALYLCASSLGLSGGNEQFFGPGTRLTVL.

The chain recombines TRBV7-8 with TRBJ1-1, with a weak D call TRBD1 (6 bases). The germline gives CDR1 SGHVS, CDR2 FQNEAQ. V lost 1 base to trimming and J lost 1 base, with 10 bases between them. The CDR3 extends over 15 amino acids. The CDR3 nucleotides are TGTGCCAGCAGCTTAGGGGCAGGGGCGAACACTGAAGCTTTCTTT. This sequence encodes CASSLGAGANTEAFF.

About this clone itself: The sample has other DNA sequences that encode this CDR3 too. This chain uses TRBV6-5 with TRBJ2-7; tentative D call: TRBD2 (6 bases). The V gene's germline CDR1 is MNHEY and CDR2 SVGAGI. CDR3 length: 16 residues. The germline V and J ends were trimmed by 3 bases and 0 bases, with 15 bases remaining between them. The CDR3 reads CASSYSTGTRSYEQYF. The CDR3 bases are TGTGCCAGCAGTTATAGCACGGGGACTCGCTCCTACGAGCAGTACTTC.

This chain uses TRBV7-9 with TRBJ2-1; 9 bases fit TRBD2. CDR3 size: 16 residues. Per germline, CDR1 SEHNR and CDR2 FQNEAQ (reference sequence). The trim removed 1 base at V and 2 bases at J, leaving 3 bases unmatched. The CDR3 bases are TGTGCCAGCAGCTTAGGAGCGGGAGGCCCCTACAATGAGCAGTTCTTC. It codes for CASSLGAGGPYNEQFF.